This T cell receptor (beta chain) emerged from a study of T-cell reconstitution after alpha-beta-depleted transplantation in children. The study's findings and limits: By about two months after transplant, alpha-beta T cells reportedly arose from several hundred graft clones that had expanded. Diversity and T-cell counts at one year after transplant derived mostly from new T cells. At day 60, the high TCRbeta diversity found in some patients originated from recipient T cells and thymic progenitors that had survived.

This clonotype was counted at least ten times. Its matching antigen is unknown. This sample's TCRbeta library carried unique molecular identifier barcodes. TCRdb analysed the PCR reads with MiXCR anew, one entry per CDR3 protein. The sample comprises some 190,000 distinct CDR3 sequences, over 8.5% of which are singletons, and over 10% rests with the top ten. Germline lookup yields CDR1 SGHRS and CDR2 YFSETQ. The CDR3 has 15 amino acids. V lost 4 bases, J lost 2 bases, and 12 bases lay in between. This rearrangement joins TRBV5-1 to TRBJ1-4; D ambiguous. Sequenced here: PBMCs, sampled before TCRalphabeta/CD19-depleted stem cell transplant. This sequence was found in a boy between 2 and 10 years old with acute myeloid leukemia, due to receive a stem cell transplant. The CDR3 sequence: CASSLHGTTNEKLFF. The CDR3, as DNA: TGCGCCAGCAGCCTTCATGGTACCACTAATGAAAAACTGTTTTTT.